A selection of T cell receptor beta chains follows, all from one sample in a study of blood T cells in healthy people across ages. Using its own MiXCR run on the 5' RACE reads, TCRdb lists one record per CDR3 protein. In the table there are 1.5 million to 2 million distinct CDR3 sequences, less than 50% of which are singletons. The sample consisted of blood. These receptor sequences come from a woman between 40 and 55 years old in good health. Each CDR3 is given with its conserved first and last residue. D genes are given only for firm matches. Size tells how often a clone was seen (once, few, many) or the class of an expanded clone, and some rows leave it out.

>TRBJ1-2|once|.|TRBV9
TGTGCCAGCAGCATCATAGACAGGGGCTACACCTTC
CASSIIDRGYTF
>TRBJ2-5|.|.|TRBV4-2
TGTGCCAGCAGCCAGGGGGTTCCGGAGACCCAGTACTTC
CASSQGVPETQYF
>TRBJ2-1|many|TRBD1|TRBV11-2
TGTGCCAGCAGGGGACAGGGGGTCAATGAGCAGTTCTTC
CASRGQGVNEQFF
>TRBJ2-5|.|.|TRBV27
TGTGCCAGCAGTTTAGCAGGGAGAACTCAAGAGACCCGGTACTTC
CASSLAGRTQETRYF
>TRBJ2-1|.|.|TRBV4-2
TGTGCCAGCAGCCCGCGGATAGGGCGAAATGAGCAGTTCTTC
CASSPRIGRNEQFF
>TRBJ1-1|.|.|TRBV10-1
TGCGCCAGCAGTGAGGACTTGCAAACCACTGAAGCTTTCTTT
CASSEDLQTTEAFF
>TRBJ2-1|.|.|TRBV6-2/TRBV6-3
TGTGCCAGCAGTTACAGCCAACTATCCTACAATGGGCAGTTCTTC
CASSYSQLSYNGQFF
>TRBJ1-6|.|.|TRBV4-1
TGCGCCAGCGGAGAGGACAGCTATTCACCCCTCCACTTT
CASGEDSYSPLHF
>TRBJ2-3|.|TRBD2|TRBV5-1
TGCGCCAGCAGCCTTCCCATCATCACGACTAGCGGGAAACCCACAGATACGCAGTATTTT
CASSLPIITTSGKPTDTQYF
>TRBJ2-7|.|TRBD1|TRBV20-1
TGCAGTGCTGGAGATCCCGCAGGGGGTTCCTACGAGCAGTACTTC
CSAGDPAGGSYEQYF
>TRBJ2-3|.|.|TRBV29-1
TGCAGCGTTGGGCGGACAGACGCAGATACGCAGTATTTT
CSVGRTDADTQYF
>TRBJ2-7|few|TRBD1|TRBV4-1
TGCGCCAGCAGCCGGTTGGGACAGAGCTCCTACGAGCAGTACTTC
CASSRLGQSSYEQYF
>TRBJ2-7|few|.|TRBV4-1
TGCGCCAGCAGCCAAGATCTTGGGACCTTCTCCTACGAGCAGTACTTC
CASSQDLGTFSYEQYF
>TRBJ2-7|few|.|TRBV6-1
TGTGCCAGCAGTGATTCAGGGGCACACTACGAGCAGTACTTC
CASSDSGAHYEQYF
>TRBJ1-5|.|.|TRBV7-8
TGTGCCAGCAGCTATGGGCGGGATAATCAGCCCCAGCATTTT
CASSYGRDNQPQHF
>TRBJ2-3|.|.|TRBV28
TGTGCCAGCAGTTTACAGGTTCCAGATACGCAGTATTTT
CASSLQVPDTQYF
>TRBJ2-3|few|TRBD1|TRBV6-5
TGTGCCAGCAGTTACGGACAGGCGGTGGATACGCAGTATTTT
CASSYGQAVDTQYF
>TRBJ1-2|.|TRBD1|TRBV20-1
TGCAGTGCTGAACGACAGGGCTCATCGTATGGCTACACCTTC
CSAERQGSSYGYTF
>TRBJ1-2|.|TRBD1|TRBV7-2
TGTGCCAGCAGCCACCCGGGCGGGACAGAATTGAATGGCTACACCTTC
CASSHPGGTELNGYTF
>TRBJ2-5|.|TRBD2|TRBV5-1
TGCGCCAGCAGCTTGGGTTGGCTAGCGGGGGATCTGAGAGAGACCCAGTACTTC
CASSLGWLAGDLRETQYF
>TRBJ2-5|.|TRBD2|TRBV5-6
TGTGCCAGCAGCCCCACCGGGACTATACTCCAAGAGACCCAGTACTTC
CASSPTGTILQETQYF
>TRBJ1-2|few|.|TRBV3-1
TGTGCCAGCAGCCAAGCATGGGAACCTGGCTATGGCTACACCTTC
CASSQAWEPGYGYTF
>TRBJ1-2|.|.|TRBV27
TGTGCCAGCACCTCCCACACGGGGGCGGGGGGCTACACCTTC
CASTSHTGAGGYTF
>TRBJ1-2|once|.|TRBV6-5
TGTGCCAGCAGTTACGGGCAGGGGCTTCCCCGGGGCTACACCTTC
CASSYGQGLPRGYTF
>TRBJ2-7|few|.|TRBV14
TGTGCCAGCAGCCGACCGGACAGTCAGGAGTACGAGCAGTACTTC
CASSRPDSQEYEQYF
>TRBJ1-2|.|TRBD1|TRBV12-3/TRBV12-4
TGTGCCAGCAGCCTACTCAGGGGGCAGGGTGGCTACACCTTC
CASSLLRGQGGYTF
>TRBJ1-2|.|TRBD1|TRBV28
TGTGCCAGCACACAGGGGCTTGGTACTAACTATGGCTACACCTTC
CASTQGLGTNYGYTF
>TRBJ2-1|few|TRBD2|TRBV12-3/TRBV12-4
TGTGCCAGCAGTCCCCGGACTAGCTGGTCCTACAATGAGCAGTTCTTC
CASSPRTSWSYNEQFF
>TRBJ1-1|few|.|TRBV20-1
TGCAGTGCCGAGGGGGTCAGGGGCACTGAAGCTTTCTTT
CSAEGVRGTEAFF
>TRBJ2-7|few|TRBD2|TRBV6-6
TGTGCCAGCACCGGCAGACTAGCGAGCTCCTACGAGCAGTACTTC
CASTGRLASSYEQYF
>TRBJ1-5|.|TRBD1|TRBV9
TGTGCCAGCAGCTCCCAGGGGACAGGTCAGCCCCAGCATTTT
CASSSQGTGQPQHF
>TRBJ1-5|.|.|TRBV7-2
TGTGCCAACAGCGTAGTTGGTGGTCAGCCCCAGCATTTT
CANSVVGGQPQHF
>TRBJ2-7|.|.|TRBV2
TGTGCCAGCAACGAGGGGGGCTCCGACGAGCAGTACTTC
CASNEGGSDEQYF
>TRBJ2-7|.|.|TRBV29-1
TGCAGCGTTGAAGTGGGCAGCTACGAGCAGTACTTC
CSVEVGSYEQYF
>TRBJ2-5|.|TRBD2|TRBV2
TGTGCCAGCAATCCGACTAGCGGGGGAGTGGAGACCCAGTACTTC
CASNPTSGGVETQYF
>TRBJ2-1|.|TRBD1|TRBV7-8
TGTGCCAGCAGCCGACAGGGGGTGGTACCCTACAATGAGCAGTTCTTC
CASSRQGVVPYNEQFF
>TRBJ2-2|.|.|TRBV6-5
TGTGCCAGCAGTTACTCTAGGGTCGGCGGGGAGCTGTTTTTT
CASSYSRVGGELFF
>TRBJ2-1|.|TRBD2|TRBV27
TGTGCCAGCAGTCCCAGGACTAGCGGGGGGGCCCATGAGCAGTTCTTC
CASSPRTSGGAHEQFF
>TRBJ2-7|.|.|TRBV29-1
TGCAGCGTTGGCGGGGGCCTCTGGAATGAGCAGTACTTC
CSVGGGLWNEQYF
>TRBJ2-1|few|.|TRBV5-1
TGCGCCAGCCTTTTCGGTCCGAGGGCGGATGAGCAGTTCTTC
CASLFGPRADEQFF
>TRBJ2-1|.|.|TRBV6-6
TGTGCCAGCAGTTACGAGAACTACAATGAGCAGTTCTTC
CASSYENYNEQFF
>TRBJ2-3|.|.|TRBV20-1
TGCAGTGCTAGAGATTGGATCGGAGGAGCTGGGCGAGATACGCAGTATTTT
CSARDWIGGAGRDTQYF
>TRBJ2-6|few|TRBD1|TRBV6-5
TGTGCCAGCAGTTATTTAGGACAGGGGTCTCCTGGGGCCAACGTCCTGACTTTC
CASSYLGQGSPGANVLTF
>TRBJ2-3|.|TRBD2|TRBV2
TGTGCCAGCACCCAGACTAGCGGGGGCCGAGGTACGCAGTATTTT
CASTQTSGGRGTQYF
>TRBJ2-1|few|.|TRBV7-9
TGTGCCGCCTGGGGGACATCGTCCTACAATGAGCAGTTCTTC
CAAWGTSSYNEQFF
>TRBJ2-1|few|.|TRBV3-1
TGTGCCAGCAGCCAAGGGGGGACACAGCAGTTCTTC
CASSQGGTQQFF
>TRBJ2-3|.|.|TRBV12-3/TRBV12-4
TGTGCCAGCAGCGTATCGGGACTTCAGTATTTT
CASSVSGLQYF
>TRBJ2-7|.|TRBD2|TRBV4-1
TGCGCCAGCAGCCAACCGACTAGCGGGGTACCCCCTGGCCACGAGCAGTACTTC
CASSQPTSGVPPGHEQYF
>TRBJ2-3|few|.|TRBV28
TGTGCCAGCAGTTTTTGGACCGGCACAGATACGCAGTATTTT
CASSFWTGTDTQYF
>TRBJ2-7|.|.|TRBV2
TGTGCCAGCAGTCTAGACACACAAGACGAGCAGTACTTC
CASSLDTQDEQYF
>TRBJ2-1|.|TRBD2|TRBV7-9
TGTGCCAGCGAGGCGGGGGGGTACAATGAGCAGTTCTTC
CASEAGGYNEQFF
>TRBJ2-7|few|.|TRBV21-1
TGTGCCAGCAGCAACATAAAGCGGGGGGGCCCCTACGAGCAGTACTTC
CASSNIKRGGPYEQYF
>TRBJ2-3|once|TRBD2|TRBV20-1
TGCAGTGCTAGAGATGGGACTAGCGGGTCTTGGGATACGCAGTATTTT
CSARDGTSGSWDTQYF